This TCR beta chain was sequenced for a study of identical twins. Study conclusions and caveats: The conclusions drew on cross-sectional statistical analysis instead of tracking the same donors. With beta out-of-frame sequences, excess sharing by twins was weaker. There were fewer insertions in abundant cord blood beta clonotypes, but memory repertoires showed no such pattern.

TCRdb reanalysed the 5' RACE reads using MiXCR and keeps one entry per CDR3 protein. The repertoire holds 450,000 or so distinct CDR3 sequences, with over 12% as singletons. This CDR3 spans 15 amino acids. Trimming pared 7 bases from V and 0 bases from J, leaving 13 bases between. The germline CDR1 and CDR2 sequences are SNHLY and FYNNEI. A few counts support this clonotype. Its target is unknown. This same sample was also part of a study on yellow fever vaccine responses in identical twins.

The clonotype originates from a woman aged 18-29 years in good health. Sequencing used CD4+ T cells sorted from blood. V gene TRBV2 combines with J gene TRBJ1-5; perhaps TRBD1 as D (5 bases). As DNA, the CDR3 is TGTGCCAGCAATTCAGGGATTAATAGCAATCAGCCCCAGCATTTT. Protein: CASNSGINSNQPQHF.